The 27 T cell receptor beta chains given below trace back to one sample, sequenced in a study of T cell repertoires in cytomegalovirus infection (dated by TCRdb to between 2018 and 2021). The sample was run on an Illumina HiSeq 1500. TCRdb cleaned the public reads at Q25 with fastp, built clones with MiXCR and kept in-frame beta chains. CDR3 protein duplicates are merged, each entry listing the most common genes and DNA. The sample data list 300,000 to 400,000 distinct CDR3 sequences, and roughly 20% of these were observed just once. The ten largest clones capture roughly 9% of the sample. The sample comprised PBMCs. The receptors come from a human donor in good health (CMV status not recorded). Some clones in this sample may be carry-over from other donors' samples.

This clonotype occurred many times. The CDR3 loop is CASSTAKDTEAFF. The DNA of the CDR3 is TGTGCCAGCAGCACAGCCAAGGACACTGAAGCTTTCTTT. The rearrangement joins TRBV7-2 to TRBJ1-1; D gene ambiguous. Per the germline V gene, CDR1 is SGHTA and CDR2 is FQGNSA. The CDR3 is made up of 13 amino acids. V gave up 5 bases and J gave up 3 bases, with 10 bases separating them.

On this clonotype itself: The junction differs from germline at one of its ends, possibly a read error. The chain uses TRBV2 and TRBJ1-2; 9 bases line up with TRBD1. Germline V gene lookup returns CDR1 SNHLY and CDR2 FYNNEI. The CDR3 is 14 residues long. The CDR3 here is CASSPDRGRSGCTF. CDR3 bases: TGTGCCAGCAGCCCGGACAGGGGACGATCTGGCTGCACCTTC.

This clonotype has more than one count but fewer than ten. V and J are TRBV7-9 and TRBJ1-2; D may be TRBD1 (6 bases). The germline gives CDR1 SEHNR, CDR2 FQNEAQ (reference sequence). This CDR3 is 15 amino acids long. Trimming took 2 bases from V and 0 from J, leaving 10 bases between them. The CDR3 DNA sequence: TGTGCCAGCAGCTTAAATGCAGGGGCTAACTATGGCTACACCTTC. The encoded protein is CASSLNAGANYGYTF.

In its sample, this clonotype was seen a few times. The CDR3 bases are TGTGCCAGCAGCCAAGGGGGACTCCGAAGCCGGTACAATGAGCAGTTCTTC. It is translated as CASSQGGLRSRYNEQFF. The chain links TRBV4-2 to TRBJ2-1, with D possibly TRBD2 on 6 matching bases. Germline CDR1 and CDR2: LGHNA and YNFKEQ. The CDR3 has 17 amino acids. The V and J ends lost 1 base and 4 bases respectively, with 17 bases between them.

This clonotype was seen a handful of times. V is TRBV20-1 and J is TRBJ1-5; unclear D gene. The germline CDR1 and CDR2 sequences are DFQATT and SNEGSKA (reference sequence). This CDR3 is 13 amino acids long. V gave up 3 bases and J gave up 0 bases, with 6 bases separating them. For the CDR3, the DNA is TGCAGTGCTAGCAGCCATAGCAATCAGCCCCAGCATTTT. It codes for CSASSHSNQPQHF.

This clonotype was seen at least ten times. The J gene is TRBJ1-6, the V gene TRBV7-2; D unclear. The germline V gene has CDR1 SGHTA and CDR2 FQGNSA. The CDR3 covers 11 residues. Trimming removed 6 bases at V and 5 bases at J, with 2 bases between. The CDR3 nucleotides are TGTGCCAGCAGAAATAATTCACCCCTCCACTTT. It specifies CASRNNSPLHF.

This clonotype was detected many times. The rearrangement uses TRBV7-7 and TRBJ2-5; D is undetermined. The germline V gene has CDR1 SSHAT and CDR2 FNYEAQ (reference sequence). The CDR3 runs 15 residues. Trimming removed 4 bases from V and 1 base from J, with 13 bases in between. The CDR3 here is CASSSTPAIQETQYF. The CDR3 DNA follows: TGTGCCAGCAGCTCCACTCCGGCGATCCAAGAGACCCAGTACTTC.

The chain combines TRBV12-3 or TRBV12-4 with TRBJ2-2; maybe TRBD2 (6 bases). The V and J ends lost 5 bases and 7 bases respectively, with 8 bases between them. The CDR3 is 12 amino acids. The CDR3 DNA follows: TGTGCCAGCAGTGCGGGGTTCGGGGAGCTGTTTTTT. The encoded protein is CASSAGFGELFF.

This clonotype was picked up a small number of times. V and J are TRBV13 and TRBJ1-2; D perhaps matches TRBD1 (5 bases). The CDR3 totals 14 residues. In germline, CDR1 is PRHDT, CDR2 FYEKMQ (reference sequence). V was shortened by 5 bases and J by 7 bases, with 17 bases between the two germline ends. The CDR3 protein is CASSPRGVALGYTF. As DNA, the CDR3 is TGTGCCAGCAGCCCACGGGGGGTCGCCCTTGGCTACACCTTC. Drawing the rest from reference TRBV13 and TRBJ1-2, the complete variable domain is AAGVIQSPRHLIKEKRETATLKCYPIPRHDTVYWYQQGPGQDPQFLISFYEKMQSDKGSIPDRFSAQQFSDYHSELNMSSLELGDSALYFCASSPRGVALGYTFGSGTRLTVV.

V is TRBV29-1 and J is TRBJ2-3; 7 bases line up with TRBD2. Germline V gene data show CDR1 as SQVTM and CDR2 as ANQGSEA. The CDR3 covers 15 residues. With 6 bases clipped from V and 4 bases from J, the junction kept 13 bases outside the gene matches. This chain's CDR3 is CSVSSGGSGADTQYF. For the CDR3, the DNA is TGCAGCGTCTCGAGCGGAGGGAGCGGGGCAGATACGCAGTATTTT.

This clonotype came up many times. V gene TRBV12-3 or TRBV12-4 combines with J gene TRBJ1-5; D unclear. V gave up 6 bases and J gave up 1 base, with 10 bases separating them. The CDR3 totals 14 residues. The CDR3 coding sequence is TGTGCCAGCAGCCGGACCCCAAGCAATCAGCCCCAGCATTTT. Translated: CASSRTPSNQPQHF.

The CDR3 region has the DNA TGTGCCACCACGCCCCCGGGACTCACAGATACGCAGTATTTT. This translates into CATTPPGLTDTQYF. The chain uses TRBV6-5 and TRBJ2-3, with D possibly being TRBD2 (6 bases). Germline V gene lookup returns CDR1 MNHEY and CDR2 SVGAGI. The CDR3 consists of 14 residues. V was cut by 10 bases and J by 2 bases, with 16 bases left in between.

The table lists this clonotype with a few counts. This chain links TRBV20-1 with TRBJ2-5; 12 bases are shared with TRBD2. The germline V gene has CDR1 DFQATT and CDR2 SNEGSKA (reference sequence). There are 17 residues in the CDR3. V gave up 5 bases and J gave up 1 base; unmatched junction bases: 11. CDR3 nucleotide sequence: TGCAGTGCTGGTACTAGCGGGGGGCGTCAGGTCCAAGAGACCCAGTACTTC. Translating gives CSAGTSGGRQVQETQYF.

This clonotype was counted at least ten times. This sequence joins TRBV7-2 and TRBJ2-1; D is perhaps TRBD2 (6 bases). Trimming shortened V by 3 bases and J by 3 bases, and 9 bases separated the two germline ends. This CDR3 has 14 residues. Germline assignment: CDR1 SGHTA and CDR2 FQGNSA. The CDR3 is CASSLVADYNEQFF. CDR3 coding DNA: TGTGCCAGCAGCTTGGTAGCGGACTACAATGAGCAGTTCTTC.

V usage is TRBV18 and J usage is TRBJ2-7, with 7 positions matching TRBD2. Germline V CDR1 and CDR2: KGHSH, LQKENI. The V segment lost 2 bases and the J segment 4 bases; nucleotides outside the gene matches: 5. This CDR3 contains 14 residues. The CDR3 sequence is CASSPGGVMYEQYF. CDR3 coding DNA: TGTGCCAGCTCACCAGGGGGGGTCATGTACGAGCAGTACTTC.

The chain joins TRBV5-1 to TRBJ2-1; 7 bases line up with TRBD2. Germline CDR1 reads SGHRS; CDR2 reads YFSETQ. V lost 1 base, J lost 6 bases, and 10 bases stayed unmatched. The CDR3 has 16 amino acids. The CDR3 coding sequence is TGCGCCAGCAGCTTGTTCGGTCCACAGCGGGGCAATGAGCAGTTCTTC. Protein: CASSLFGPQRGNEQFF.

This clonotype was counted many times. V and J are TRBV19 and TRBJ1-5, with TRBD1 identical over 9 bases. The CDR3 runs to 13 residues. J gave up 8 bases and V 5 bases, and 4 bases lay outside the gene matches. Germline assignment: CDR1 LNHDA and CDR2 SQIVND (reference sequence). The CDR3 nucleotides read TGTGCCAGTAGTGGGACAGGGAAGGAGCCCCAGCATTTT. As protein: CASSGTGKEPQHF.

This clonotype was counted only a few times. V is TRBV7-2 and J is TRBJ2-1, with a weak D call TRBD1 (6 bases). V was cut by 5 bases and J by 7 bases, with 18 bases left in between. Germline CDR1 and CDR2: SGHTA and FQGNSA. This CDR3 is 15 amino acids long. CDR3 nucleotide sequence: TGTGCCAGCAGCCGCGCCCGACAGGCGTCTAATGAGCAGTTCTTC. Translation: CASSRARQASNEQFF. The full variable domain, rest sourced from reference TRBV7-2 and TRBJ2-1, is GAGVSQSPSNKVTEKGKDVELRCDPISGHTALYWYRQSLGQGLEFLIYFQGNSAPDKSGLPSDRFSAERTGGSVSTLTIQRTQQEDSAVYLCASSRARQASNEQFFGPGTRLTVL.

The chain has TRBV29-1 and TRBJ1-1; TRBD1 aligns across 7 bases. Germline trimming cut 7 bases from V and 3 bases from J; bases unmatched to any gene: 5. CDR1 and CDR2 (germline): SQVTM, ANQGSEA. CDR3 length: 12 amino acids. In DNA, the CDR3 is TGCAGCGCCCGGGACAGCTACACTGAAGCTTTCTTT. Translation gives CSARDSYTEAFF.

This clonotype came up a few times. The chain couples TRBV4-1 to TRBJ2-4; D gene uncertain. Germline V lookup: CDR1 MGHRA, CDR2 YSYEKL. This CDR3 contains 14 residues. V dropped 3 bases and J dropped 7 bases, with 13 bases sitting between them. The DNA for the CDR3 is TGCGCCAGCAGCCAGACGACCGACGCCAACATTCAGTACTTC. Protein: CASSQTTDANIQYF.

This rearrangement joins TRBV4-1 to TRBJ2-4; D unresolved. CDR3 length: 17 residues. Between the trimmed V and J ends, which lost 4 bases and 0 bases, there was a span of 16 bases. Germline V gene sequence: CDR1 MGHRA, CDR2 YSYEKL. CDR3 nucleotides: TGCGCCAGCAGCCCCCTGCCCACCCCCCTAGCCAAAAACATTCAGTACTTC. The encoded protein is CASSPLPTPLAKNIQYF.

The chain recombines TRBV29-1 with TRBJ2-3; tentatively, D is TRBD2 (6 bases). V shed 0 bases and J shed 0 bases, with 13 bases lying between them. This CDR3 has 16 residues. The V gene's germline CDR1 is SQVTM and CDR2 ANQGSEA. In nucleotides, the CDR3 is TGCAGCGTTGAAGATCGGGGCGGGGAGAGCACAGATACGCAGTATTTT. Translation: CSVEDRGGESTDTQYF.

The V call is TRBV6-2 or TRBV6-3, the J call TRBJ2-1; D ambiguous. The V end lost 3 bases, the J end lost 0 bases, and 18 bases lay between the germline ends. CDR1 is MNHEY and CDR2 is SVGEGT in the germline V gene. This CDR3 is built from 18 residues. CDR3 loop: CASSYLVGLVSSYNEQFF. The CDR3 bases are TGTGCCAGCAGTTATTTGGTAGGGCTTGTGAGCTCCTACAATGAGCAGTTCTTC.

This clonotype turned up a few times. V usage is TRBV20-1 and J usage is TRBJ2-1; D assignment may be TRBD1 or TRBD2 (6 bases each). The CDR3 has 15 amino acids. Trimming took 6 bases from V and 0 from J, leaving 15 bases between them. In germline, CDR1 is DFQATT, CDR2 SNEGSKA (reference sequence). The CDR3 sequence: CSAEGGSVSYNEQFF. The CDR3 region has the DNA TGCAGTGCGGAGGGGGGATCAGTCTCCTACAATGAGCAGTTCTTC.

This clonotype turned up a few times. The chain combines TRBV7-2 with TRBJ2-1, with 15 bases matching TRBD2. The CDR3 extends over 15 amino acids. Germline loops: CDR1 SGHTA, CDR2 FQGNSA. The J segment lost 6 bases and the V segment lost 5 bases, leaving 2 bases of the junction unmatched. The CDR3 nucleotides read TGTGCCAGCAGCGGACTAGCGGGAGGGGGCAATGAGCAGTTCTTC. Protein product: CASSGLAGGGNEQFF.

The V gene is TRBV9, the J gene TRBJ2-3; TRBD2 matches at 11 bases. Trimming at V came to 3 bases and at J to 4 bases, leaving 7 bases not matched to a gene. The CDR3 is made up of 16 amino acids. CDR1 is SGDLS, CDR2 YYNGEE, per germline. CDR3 nucleotide sequence: TGTGCCAGCAGCGCTCTACTAGCGGGAGTCTCAGATACGCAGTATTTT. Its protein product is CASSALLAGVSDTQYF.

The chain joins TRBV13 to TRBJ2-7, with TRBD1 as a possible D gene (5 bases). Between the trimmed V and J ends, which lost 5 bases and 0 bases, there was a span of 17 bases. The CDR3 runs to 16 residues. CDR1 and CDR2 (germline): PRHDT, FYEKMQ (reference sequence). The CDR3 DNA reads as TGTGCCAGCAGCGTGAATAGACAGTTTAGCTCCTACGAGCAGTACTTC. It codes for CASSVNRQFSSYEQYF.